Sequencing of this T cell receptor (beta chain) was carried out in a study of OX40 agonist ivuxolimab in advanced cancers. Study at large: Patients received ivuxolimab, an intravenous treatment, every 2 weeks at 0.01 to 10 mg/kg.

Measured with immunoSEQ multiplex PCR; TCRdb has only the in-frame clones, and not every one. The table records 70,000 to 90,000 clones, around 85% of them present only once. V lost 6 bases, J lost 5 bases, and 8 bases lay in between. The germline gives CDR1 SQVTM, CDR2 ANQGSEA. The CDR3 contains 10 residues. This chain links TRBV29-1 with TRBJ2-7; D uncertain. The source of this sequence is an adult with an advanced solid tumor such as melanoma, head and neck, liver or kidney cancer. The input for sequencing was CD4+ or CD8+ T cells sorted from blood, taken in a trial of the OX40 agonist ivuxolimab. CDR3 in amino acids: CSVTENEQYF. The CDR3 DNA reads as TGCAGCGTGACGGAAAACGAGCAGTACTTC.